The rows below give T cell receptor beta chains drawn from one sample of a study of blood T cell repertoires in COVID-19. This table comes from immunoSEQ multiplex PCR, and its TCRdb copy is limited to in-frame clones, with some not included. Here the sample spans approximately 100,000 clones, 84% being singletons. The sequencing sample was made of peripheral blood. Source of these receptors: a human donor in a cohort sampled during active COVID-19. Each CDR3 is given with its conserved first and last residue. The D gene is left open where the match is weak. The size of a clone is reported for some rows only, either as once, few or many, or as a class for expanded clones.

cdr3_aa | cdr3_nt | j_call | v_call | d_call | clone_size
CASSKGQSSSYEQYF | TGCGCCAGCAGTAAGGGACAGTCTAGCTCCTACGAGCAGTACTTC | TRBJ2-7 | TRBV10-1 | TRBD1 | once
CASAQQGPLNSPLHF | TGTGCCAGTGCCCAACAGGGACCGCTAAATTCACCCCTCCACTTT | TRBJ1-6 | TRBV19 | NA | once
CASSELLGEAFF | TGTGCCAGCAGCGAACTCCTCGGGGAAGCTTTCTTT | TRBJ1-1 | TRBV25-1 | NA | NA
CASRGTGPNYGYTF | TGTGCCAGCAGGGGGACAGGGCCTAACTATGGCTACACCTTC | TRBJ1-2 | TRBV6-5 | TRBD1 | NA
CSIGQGGDQPQHF | TGCAGCATCGGACAGGGTGGGGATCAGCCCCAGCATTTT | TRBJ1-5 | TRBV29-1 | TRBD1 | once
CASSLLTGGGNTEAFF | TGTGCCAGCAGCCTTTTGACAGGGGGGGGGAACACTGAAGCTTTCTTT | TRBJ1-1 | TRBV7-8 | TRBD1 | NA
CASSYSRARDSPLHF | TGTGCCAGCAGTTACTCGCGGGCGCGTGATTCACCCCTCCACTTT | TRBJ1-6 | TRBV6-2/TRBV6-3 | NA | NA
CASSYQTENYGYTF | TGTGCCAGCAGTTATCAGACAGAAAACTATGGCTACACCTTC | TRBJ1-2 | TRBV6-5 | NA | once
CASSFGRRVEKLFF | TGTGCCAGCAGCTTTGGCCGCAGGGTTGAAAAACTGTTTTTT | TRBJ1-4 | TRBV5-8 | NA | NA
CASNPLAGGRTGELFF | TGCGCCAGCAACCCTTTAGCGGGGGGCAGGACCGGGGAGCTGTTTTTT | TRBJ2-2 | TRBV5-1 | TRBD2 | NA
CASRVSQGPGTEAFF | TGTGCCAGCAGGGTGTCACAGGGGCCGGGCACTGAAGCTTTCTTT | TRBJ1-1 | TRBV25-1 | TRBD1 | NA
CASRQGDTEAFF | TGTGCCAGCAGGCAGGGTGACACTGAAGCTTTCTTT | TRBJ1-1 | TRBV28 | NA | NA
CATSLTGQGDTEAFF | TGTGCCACCAGCCTAACGGGACAGGGGGACACTGAAGCTTTCTTT | TRBJ1-1 | TRBV15 | TRBD1 | NA
CASSPRQDIGYTF | TGTGCCAGCTCACCACGTCAGGATATTGGCTACACCTTC | TRBJ1-2 | TRBV18 | NA | NA
CASSLPLAGGYNEQFF | TGTGCCAGCAGCCTACCTCTAGCGGGGGGATATAATGAGCAGTTCTTC | TRBJ2-1 | TRBV7-3 | TRBD2 | NA
CASSMRLMKSGELFF | TGTGCCAGTAGTATGAGACTCATGAAATCCGGGGAGCTGTTTTTT | TRBJ2-2 | TRBV19 | NA | once
CASSPRYQGDTEAFF | TGTGCCAGCTCACCACGCTATCAGGGGGATACTGAAGCTTTCTTT | TRBJ1-1 | TRBV18 | TRBD1 | once
CASSITSGGYTGELFF | TGTGCCAGTAGTATAACTAGCGGGGGGTACACCGGGGAGCTGTTTTTT | TRBJ2-2 | TRBV19 | TRBD2 | few
CASSQLQGFDYGYTF | TGCGCCAGCAGCCAGCTACAGGGGTTCGACTATGGCTACACCTTC | TRBJ1-2 | TRBV4-1 | TRBD1 | NA
CATSPLAGGRDETQYF | TGTGCCACCAGCCCCCTAGCGGGGGGGCGGGATGAGACCCAGTACTTC | TRBJ2-5 | TRBV15 | TRBD2 | medium-sized
CASSFQGAAWETQYF | TGCGCCAGCAGCTTCCAAGGCGCGGCCTGGGAGACCCAGTACTTC | TRBJ2-5 | TRBV4-3 | NA | NA
CASRPLGEGANVLTF | TGTGCCAGCCGCCCCCTCGGGGAGGGGGCCAACGTCCTGACTTTC | TRBJ2-6 | TRBV7-9 | NA | NA
CASSQEGGLNTEAFF | TGCGCCAGCAGCCAAGAAGGAGGTTTGAACACTGAAGCTTTCTTT | TRBJ1-1 | TRBV4-3 | NA | few
CSAPGNTEAFF | TGCAGTGCTCCAGGGAACACTGAAGCTTTCTTT | TRBJ1-1 | TRBV20-1 | NA | NA
CASSIGQGLYNEQFF | TGTGCCAGCAGCATCGGACAGGGACTTTACAATGAGCAGTTCTTC | TRBJ2-1 | TRBV5-8 | TRBD1 | NA
CASSLLEAGGGYTF | TGCGCCAGCAGCTTGCTAGAGGCAGGGGGAGGCTACACCTTC | TRBJ1-2 | TRBV5-1 | TRBD1 | NA
CASSLFTYEQYF | TGTGCCAGCAGTTTGTTTACCTACGAGCAGTACTTC | TRBJ2-7 | TRBV28 | NA | NA
CASSWTSDETQYF | TGTGCCAGCAGCTGGACTAGTGATGAGACCCAGTACTTC | TRBJ2-5 | TRBV11-2 | TRBD2 | NA
CASSYPPDKNQPQHF | TGTGCCAGCAGTTACCCCCCGGACAAGAATCAGCCCCAGCATTTT | TRBJ1-5 | TRBV6-6 | NA | NA
CASSLRTPGTGGFGANVLTF | TGTGCCAGCAGTTTACGGACTCCCGGGACTGGCGGCTTTGGGGCCAACGTCCTGACTTTC | TRBJ2-6 | TRBV27 | NA | NA
CASSIRDRRSGNGYTF | TGTGCCAGCAGCATCCGGGACAGGAGATCAGGGAACGGCTACACCTTC | TRBJ1-2 | TRBV5-4 | TRBD1 | NA
CASSFQGRGANVLTF | TGTGCCAGCAGCTTCCAGGGGCGCGGGGCCAACGTCCTGACTTTC | TRBJ2-6 | TRBV7-6 | NA | once
CASTSGQGFYGYTF | TGTGCCAGCACCTCGGGACAGGGCTTCTATGGCTACACCTTC | TRBJ1-2 | TRBV5-4 | TRBD1 | NA
CASSSGVPGELFF | TGTGCCAGCAGTTCGGGGGTTCCCGGGGAGCTGTTTTTT | TRBJ2-2 | TRBV12-3/TRBV12-4 | NA | NA
CASSRTGGTNEKLFF | TGTGCCAGTAGTAGAACGGGTGGGACTAATGAAAAACTGTTTTTT | TRBJ1-4 | TRBV19 | NA | NA
CASSKDRQGIEAFF | TGTGCCAGCAGCAAAGATAGGCAGGGTATTGAAGCTTTCTTT | TRBJ1-1 | TRBV21-1 | NA | NA
CAITSGTTDTQYF | TGTGCCATCACGAGCGGTACCACAGATACGCAGTATTTT | TRBJ2-3 | TRBV10-3 | NA | NA
CAISVSTGNQPQHF | TGTGCCATCAGTGTGTCAACAGGAAATCAGCCCCAGCATTTT | TRBJ1-5 | TRBV10-3 | NA | NA
CASSLGTGGVQNIQYF | TGTGCCAGCAGCTTAGGGACAGGGGGCGTCCAAAACATTCAGTACTTC | TRBJ2-4 | TRBV5-4 | TRBD1 | NA